The 25 T cell receptor beta chains below all came from one sample that was sequenced in a study of PD-L1 blockade in urothelial cancer. Time point indicated: peripheral blood 6 weeks after treatment start. Produced via immunoSEQ multiplex PCR; TCRdb's table is partial and in-frame only. The top ten hold 24% of the sample, which has fewer than 50,000 clones, 65% to 90% seen once. The input for sequencing was PBMCs, taken around atezolizumab (anti-PD-L1) treatment. Receptor source: a man aged 60 to 69 with urothelial cancer.

CDR3 loop: CASSPQGFTGELFF. The DNA of the CDR3 is TGTGCCAGCAGCCCTCAGGGGTTCACCGGGGAGCTGTTTTTT. The rearrangement joins TRBV11-2 to TRBJ2-2, with D possibly being TRBD1 (6 bases). The V gene lost 5 bases and the J gene lost 4 bases, with 11 bases spanning the gap. Per germline, CDR1 SGHAT and CDR2 FQNNGV. There are 14 residues in the CDR3.

The rearrangement uses TRBV6-1 and TRBJ1-4, with 10 nucleotides matching TRBD1. V was pared by 2 bases and J by 7 bases, with 10 bases of the junction left unmatched. The CDR3 is 17 amino acids. CDR1 and CDR2 from the germline V gene are MNHNS and SASEGT. The CDR3 reads CASSELAGTGAGEKLFF. The CDR3 DNA is TGTGCCAGCAGTGAATTGGCTGGGACAGGGGCTGGTGAAAAACTGTTTTTT.

The chain joins TRBV10-1 to TRBJ1-1, with unresolved D. The germline gives CDR1 WNHNN, CDR2 SYGVQD (reference sequence). CDR3 length equals 14 residues. V lost 0 bases and J lost 1, with 6 bases in between. CDR3 loop: CASSESRANTEAFF. In DNA, the CDR3 is TGCGCCAGCAGTGAGTCACGAGCGAACACTGAAGCTTTCTTT.

The V call is TRBV5-1, the J call TRBJ2-5, with D maybe TRBD2 (5 bases). In germline, CDR1 is SGHRS, CDR2 YFSETQ. The CDR3 spans 13 residues. The V end was cut by 0 bases, the J end by 7 bases, with 10 bases between. CDR3 sequence (DNA): TGCGCCAGCAGCTTGGAAAGGGAGAGGACCCAGTACTTC. Translated: CASSLERERTQYF.

The chain recombines TRBV2 with TRBJ2-7, with TRBD1 matching 10 bases. The ends lost 6 bases at V and 2 bases at J; junction bases unmatched: 7. Per the germline V gene, CDR1 is SNHLY and CDR2 is FYNNEI. This CDR3 comprises 15 residues. The CDR3 is CASRDLGQGAYEQYF. In DNA form, the CDR3 reads TGTGCCAGCAGAGACCTCGGACAGGGGGCCTACGAGCAGTACTTC.

V is TRBV5-1 and J is TRBJ2-5; no clear D gene. The CDR3 is made up of 13 amino acids. The germline V and J ends were trimmed by 2 bases and 1 base, with 6 bases remaining between them. Germline V gene data show CDR1 as SGHRS and CDR2 as YFSETQ. The CDR3 bases are TGCGCCAGCAGCTTCTACAGCCAAGAGACCCAGTACTTC. This sequence encodes CASSFYSQETQYF.

CDR3 loop: CASSGALRKTYGYTF. DNA for the CDR3: TGTGCCAGCAGTGGGGCGCTGCGAAAGACCTATGGCTACACCTTC. The chain links TRBV6-1 to TRBJ1-2; no clear D gene. V shed 4 bases and J shed 4 bases, with 16 bases lying between them. Germline CDR1 MNHNS, CDR2 SASEGT. The length of the CDR3 is 15 residues.

The chain has TRBV9 and TRBJ1-3; D is uncertain. V was pared by 4 bases and J by 0 bases, with 8 bases between. From germline, CDR1 is SGDLS and CDR2 YYNGEE. This CDR3 comprises 14 residues. The CDR3 nucleotides read TGTGCCAGCAGCCCCTCTCGCTCTGGAAACACCATATATTTT. Protein: CASSPSRSGNTIYF.

The chain is built from TRBV5-4 and TRBJ1-2; no clear D gene. CDR1 SGHNT and CDR2 YYREEE come from the germline V gene (reference sequence). The V end was cut by 2 bases, the J end by 8 bases, with 7 bases between. The CDR3 spans 11 residues. The CDR3 DNA sequence: TGTGCCAGCAGCTTACTGAACGGCTACACCTTC. Translated: CASSLLNGYTF.

The CDR3 spells CASSLGGGGSYEQYF. CDR3 nucleotides: TGCGCCAGCAGCTTGGGAGGCGGAGGGTCCTACGAGCAGTACTTC. The chain is built from TRBV5-1 and TRBJ2-7, with TRBD2 as a possible D gene (6 bases). The germline V gene has CDR1 SGHRS and CDR2 YFSETQ. The CDR3 covers 15 residues. V gave up 0 bases and J gave up 1 base, with 11 bases separating them.

The table lists this clone with a count of one. The rearrangement joins TRBV11-2 to TRBJ2-1, with TRBD2 as a possible D gene (5 bases). The CDR3 is 13 residues long. Germline V lookup: CDR1 SGHAT, CDR2 FQNNGV. Trimming took off 6 bases at V and 9 bases at J, with 15 bases between the two ends. The CDR3 DNA reads as TGTGCCAGCAGAATCAGCACGGCGGGTGAGCAGTTCTTC. As protein: CASRISTAGEQFF.

This clone has a handful of counts. J is TRBJ1-2 and V is TRBV5-4, with TRBD1 as a possible D gene (5 bases). Germline V gives CDR1 SGHNT, CDR2 YYREEE (reference sequence). The V end was cut by 4 bases, the J end by 3 bases, with 10 bases between. CDR3 length: 13 residues. CDR3 in amino acids: CASSKTEHYGYTF. As DNA, the CDR3 is TGTGCCAGCAGCAAGACAGAACACTATGGCTACACCTTC.

The chain uses TRBV5-4 and TRBJ2-5, with a possible D match to TRBD2 (6 bases). The CDR3 consists of 15 residues. The germline CDR1 and CDR2 sequences are SGHNT and YYREEE (reference sequence). The V gene lost 0 bases and the J gene lost 5 bases, with 14 bases spanning the gap. This CDR3 reads CASSLEPTGDETQYF. The CDR3 DNA follows: TGTGCCAGCAGCTTGGAACCGACGGGGGATGAGACCCAGTACTTC.

The J gene is TRBJ1-5, the V gene TRBV7-6, with D hard to call. Per germline, CDR1 SGHVS and CDR2 FNYEAQ. Trimming shortened V by 2 bases and J by 4 bases, and 6 bases separated the two germline ends. The CDR3 spans 13 residues. The CDR3 DNA sequence: TGTGCCAGCAGCTTAAATAAAAATCAGCCCCAGCATTTT. Amino acid sequence: CASSLNKNQPQHF.

The rearrangement uses TRBV5-1 and TRBJ2-7, with 11 bases that match TRBD2. Per the germline V gene, CDR1 is SGHRS and CDR2 is YFSETQ. Germline trimming cut 4 bases from V and 0 bases from J; bases unmatched to any gene: 3. CDR3 size: 15 residues. The CDR3 DNA is TGCGCCAGCAGCCCCCTAGCGGGGGGCTCCTACGAGCAGTACTTC. It codes for CASSPLAGGSYEQYF.

The V call is TRBV7-8, the J call TRBJ1-5; D unclear. Between the trimmed V and J ends, which lost 2 bases and 9 bases, there was a span of 8 bases. The CDR3 extends over 12 amino acids. CDR1 and CDR2 from the germline V gene are SGHVS and FQNEAQ. The DNA for the CDR3 is TGTGCCAGCAGCTTATCGGTTCCGCCCCAGCATTTT. Translating gives CASSLSVPPQHF. The variable domain in full, with the rest retrieved from reference TRBV7-8 and TRBJ1-5, is GAGVSQSPRYKVAKRGQDVALRCDPISGHVSLFWYQQALGQGPEFLTYFQNEAQLDKSGLPSDRFFAERPEGSVSTLKIQRTQQEDSAVYLCASSLSVPPQHFGDGTRLSIL.

This rearrangement joins TRBV6-1 to TRBJ2-7, with a weak D call TRBD1 (6 bases). Trimming pared 4 bases from V and 2 bases from J, leaving 15 bases between. CDR1 and CDR2 (germline): MNHNS, SASEGT. The CDR3 extends over 15 amino acids. In DNA form, the CDR3 reads TGTGCCAGCAGTGGCGGGTTCAGGGACACCTACGAGCAGTACTTC. Translating gives CASSGGFRDTYEQYF.

A word on this clone: Other nucleotide sequences from this sample produce the same CDR3. V is TRBV5-4 and J is TRBJ1-2; 7 nucleotides line up with TRBD1. Germline loops: CDR1 SGHNT, CDR2 YYREEE (reference sequence). V was clipped by 1 base and J by 5 bases; unmatched bases: 2. The CDR3 has 13 residues. The DNA for the CDR3 is TGTGCCAGCAGCTTGACAGGGGTGTATGGCTACACCTTC. It is translated as CASSLTGVYGYTF.

The chain joins TRBV5-1 to TRBJ1-2; D perhaps matches TRBD1 (5 bases). This CDR3 is built from 13 residues. Germline CDR1 is SGHRS and CDR2 is YFSETQ. The germline V and J ends were trimmed by 3 bases and 7 bases, with 13 bases remaining between them. The CDR3 DNA is TGCGCCAGCAGCTCAGCGGGGCGGCGTGGCTACACCTTC. Protein sequence: CASSSAGRRGYTF.

The rearrangement links TRBV5-1 to TRBJ2-7; maybe TRBD2 (6 bases). Germline loops: CDR1 SGHRS, CDR2 YFSETQ. This CDR3 has 14 amino acids. Trimming left V 0 bases short and J 0 bases short, with 7 bases between. The CDR3 sequence: CASSLASVSYEQYF. DNA for the CDR3: TGCGCCAGCAGCTTGGCTAGCGTCTCCTACGAGCAGTACTTC.

V gene TRBV7-2 combines with J gene TRBJ1-2; D gene uncertain. Per the germline V gene, CDR1 is SGHTA and CDR2 is FQGNSA. The CDR3 sequence is 15 residues long. V was shortened by 2 bases and J by 3 bases, with 13 bases between the two germline ends. The CDR3, as DNA: TGTGCCAGCAGCTTACCACAACTCGGGGACTATGGCTACACCTTC. Its translation: CASSLPQLGDYGYTF. The full variable domain, its missing parts supplied by reference TRBV7-2 and TRBJ1-2, is GAGVSQSPSNKVTEKGKDVELRCDPISGHTALYWYRQSLGQGLEFLIYFQGNSAPDKSGLPSDRFSAERTGGSVSTLTIQRTQQEDSAVYLCASSLPQLGDYGYTFGSGTRLTVV.

J is TRBJ1-2 and V is TRBV14, with TRBD1 as a possible D gene (5 bases). Germline CDR1 SGHDN, CDR2 FVKESK. V gave up 4 bases and J gave up 8 bases, with 20 bases separating them. This CDR3 has 15 residues. CDR3 sequence (DNA): TGTGCCAGCAGCCGCCCGGGACTCAAGGTGGAAGGCTACACCTTC. Translation: CASSRPGLKVEGYTF.

Only one count was recorded for this clone. The gene calls are TRBV30 and TRBJ1-5, with D tentatively TRBD1 (6 bases). V was pared by 0 bases and J by 2 bases, with 11 bases between. From germline, CDR1 is GTSNPN and CDR2 SVGIG (reference sequence). The CDR3 spans 15 residues. The CDR3 DNA reads TGTGCCTGGAGTGTTCAGACAGGCGGCAATCAGCCCCAGCATTTT. Its protein product is CAWSVQTGGNQPQHF.

This rearrangement joins TRBV21-1 to TRBJ1-4; TRBD1 is the table's D call, not checked against the DNA. TRBV21-1 is listed as a pseudogene. CDR3 size: 15 residues. The CDR3 loop reads CASRTGQGKDEKLFF. In DNA form, the CDR3 reads TGTGCCAGCAGGACGGGACAGGGCAAGGATGAAAAACTGTTTTTT.

V and J are TRBV11-2 and TRBJ1-1; D is possibly TRBD1 (6 bases). Germline V gives CDR1 SGHAT, CDR2 FQNNGV. The CDR3 loop spans 16 amino acids. V was shortened by 5 bases and J by 1 base, with 17 bases between the two germline ends. CDR3 coding DNA: TGTGCCAGCAGCCAGGGGCAGGGTGCCCAGAACACTGAAGCTTTCTTT. Its protein is CASSQGQGAQNTEAFF.